These 32 T cell receptor beta chains came from one sample sequenced in a study of cytomegalovirus exposure and HLA in healthy donors. It was with 60 Vbeta and 13 Jbeta primers that the PCR ran. Measured with immunoSEQ multiplex PCR; TCRdb has only the in-frame clones, and not every one. The table records 150,000 to 200,000 clones, roughly 80% of them present only once. The sequencing sample was made of PBMCs. All receptors come from a man in his fifties in good health and CMV-seropositive.

This clone was detected only once. The J gene is TRBJ2-1, the V gene TRBV9; TRBD2 aligns across 7 bases. This CDR3 is 16 amino acids long. Germline V gene data show CDR1 as SGDLS and CDR2 as YYNGEE. V lost 2 bases to trimming and J lost 4 bases; unmatched junction nucleotides: 9. The CDR3 bases are TGTGCCAGCAGCGTGGCGGGGAGGGGCTATTACAATGAGCAGTTCTTC. Translated: CASSVAGRGYYNEQFF.

The rearrangement uses TRBV7-3 and TRBJ2-1; tentative D call: TRBD1 (6 bases). Germline V CDR1 and CDR2: SGHTA, FQGTGA. Trimming left V 3 bases short and J 5 bases short, with 14 bases between. This CDR3 spans 15 amino acids. The CDR3 bases are TGTGCCAGCAGCTTTCAGGGGTTGGGGGACAATGAGCAGTTCTTC. This encodes CASSFQGLGDNEQFF. Looking up the rest from reference TRBV7-3 and TRBJ2-1 gives the full variable domain: GAGVSQTPSNKVTEKGKYVELRCDPISGHTALYWYRQSLGQGPEFLIYFQGTGAADDSGLPNDRFFAVRPEGSVSTLKIQRTERGDSAVYLCASSFQGLGDNEQFFGPGTRLTVL.

Regarding this clone: At one of its ends the junction is not consistent with the germline gene, which may arise from a read error. The J gene is TRBJ2-3, the V gene TRBV2; a possible D gene is TRBD2 (6 bases). This CDR3 has 10 residues. Germline CDR1 is SNHLY and CDR2 is FYNNEI. CDR3 region: CASSRDSSFF. CDR3 DNA sequence: TGTGCCAGCAGCCGGGACTCCTCCTTCTTT. Variable domain in full (rest from reference TRBV2 and TRBJ2-3): EPEVTQTPSHQVTQMGQEVILRCVPISNHLYFYWYRQILGQKVEFLVSFYNNEISEKSEIFDDQFSVERPDGSNFTLKIRSTKLEDSAMYFCASSRDSSFFGPGTRLTVL.

This chain joins TRBV19 and TRBJ1-5; 10 bases are shared with TRBD1. Germline V gene data show CDR1 as LNHDA and CDR2 as SQIVND (reference sequence). V shed 2 bases and J 4 bases; nucleotides not matched to a gene: 8. The CDR3 spans 17 residues. CDR3 region: CASSIPAGQGVNQPQHF. Written as DNA, the CDR3 is TGTGCCAGTAGTATACCGGCCGGACAGGGGGTTAATCAGCCCCAGCATTTT.

This clone was recorded only once. V usage is TRBV5-5 and J usage is TRBJ2-7; TRBD1 agrees at 9 bases. The germline CDR1 and CDR2 sequences are SGHKS and YYEKEE (reference sequence). The V gene end was trimmed by 3 bases and the J gene end by 1 base; junction bases not matched to a gene: 5. The CDR3 contains 15 residues. The CDR3, as DNA: TGTGCCAGCAGCTACGGACAGGGGCCATCCTACGAGCAGTACTTC. Translated, it gives CASSYGQGPSYEQYF.

This clone was seen a handful of times. The chain combines TRBV19 with TRBJ2-1; tentative D call: TRBD1 (6 bases). CDR3 size: 14 residues. In germline, CDR1 is LNHDA, CDR2 SQIVND (reference sequence). With 5 bases removed from V and 8 bases from J, the gap between germline ends came to 16 bases. The CDR3 DNA reads as TGTGCCAGTAGTTACAGGGTCTTGATGGATGAGCAGTTCTTC. It is translated as CASSYRVLMDEQFF.

This clone has only one observation. This chain connects TRBV4-2 to TRBJ2-1, with a possible D match to TRBD2 (5 bases). This CDR3 has 18 amino acids. Trimming removed 2 bases at V and 2 bases at J, with 19 bases between. CDR1 LGHNA and CDR2 YNFKEQ come from the germline V gene. For the CDR3, the DNA is TGTGCCAGCAGCCAATATGCCCCGGGGAGATTAGCCTACAATGAGCAGTTCTTC. Its translation is CASSQYAPGRLAYNEQFF.

This chain joins TRBV5-6 and TRBJ1-1, with a possible D match to TRBD1 (6 bases). The CDR3 length is 13 residues. The germline V and J ends were trimmed by 5 bases and 4 bases, with 12 bases remaining between them. Germline lookup yields CDR1 SGHDT and CDR2 YYEEEE. This chain's CDR3 is CASRVTGSTEAFF. The CDR3, as DNA: TGTGCCAGCAGGGTGACAGGATCCACTGAAGCTTTCTTT.

This clone has only one observation. The chain is built from TRBV13 and TRBJ2-7, with D tentatively TRBD1 (5 bases). Trimming stripped 1 base from V and 1 base from J, with 11 bases between. The germline V gene has CDR1 PRHDT and CDR2 FYEKMQ (reference sequence). The CDR3 contains 15 residues. Here the CDR3 DNA reads TGTGCCAGCAGCTTAGAAGGGGCGGCTTCCTACGAGCAGTACTTC. Translation: CASSLEGAASYEQYF.

This chain uses TRBV19 with TRBJ2-3; no definite D call. The V and J ends lost 3 bases and 0 bases respectively, with 10 bases between them. This CDR3 is built from 15 residues. Germline lookup yields CDR1 LNHDA and CDR2 SQIVND (reference sequence). CDR3 amino acids: CASSMVLFSTDTQYF. For the CDR3, the DNA is TGTGCCAGTAGTATGGTACTGTTTAGCACAGATACGCAGTATTTT.

The rearrangement links TRBV16 to TRBJ1-3; D uncertain. Between the trimmed V and J ends, which lost 2 bases and 3 bases, there was a span of 11 bases. CDR1 KGHSY and CDR2 FQNENV come from the germline V gene. The CDR3 length is 15 residues. For the CDR3, the DNA is TGTGCCAGCAGCCAAGAGGGCCGGGATGGAAACACCATATATTTT. Its translation is CASSQEGRDGNTIYF. The whole variable domain, filled in from reference TRBV16 and TRBJ1-3, reads GEEVAQTPKHLVRGEGQKAKLYCAPIKGHSYVFWYQQVLKNEFKFLISFQNENVFDETGMPKERFSAKCLPNSPCSLEIQATKLEDSAVYFCASSQEGRDGNTIYFGEGSWLTVV.

This clone appeared a few times. The chain uses TRBV6-1 and TRBJ2-7, with a weak D call TRBD2 (6 bases). V dropped 0 bases and J dropped 7 bases, with 16 bases sitting between them. Per germline, CDR1 MNHNS and CDR2 SASEGT. This CDR3 is built from 15 residues. In DNA, the CDR3 is TGTGCCAGCAGTGAAGCTGGGACTGTCCTGTGGGAGCAGTACTTC. It encodes CASSEAGTVLWEQYF.

The chain joins TRBV7-9 to TRBJ1-1, with unresolved D. Germline-derived CDR1 and CDR2 are SEHNR and FQNEAQ (reference sequence). V was pared by 3 bases and J by 0 bases, with 5 bases between. This CDR3 comprises 13 residues. The DNA for the CDR3 is TGTGCCAGCAGCTTGGAGGTGAACACTGAAGCTTTCTTT. Translated, it gives CASSLEVNTEAFF.

V is TRBV19 and J is TRBJ1-5, with D perhaps matching TRBD1 (6 bases). V was pared by 10 bases and J by 4 bases, with 20 bases between. The CDR3 spans 15 residues. Germline V gene lookup returns CDR1 LNHDA and CDR2 SQIVND (reference sequence). CDR3 in DNA: TGTGCCAAATCGAGAGTACGGGACAAAAATCAGCCCCAGCATTTT. Its translation is CAKSRVRDKNQPQHF.

V usage is TRBV9 and J usage is TRBJ2-1; 9 nucleotides align to TRBD2. This CDR3 comprises 16 residues. Germline V gives CDR1 SGDLS, CDR2 YYNGEE. V dropped 0 bases and J dropped 6; count of bases not matched to a gene: 7. Here the CDR3 DNA reads TGTGCCAGCAGCGTAGGGGCGGGGGGGACCCCCAATGAGCAGTTCTTC. Encoded protein: CASSVGAGGTPNEQFF. Using reference TRBV9 and TRBJ2-1 for the parts outside the CDR3, the full variable domain is DSGVTQTPKHLITATGQRVTLRCSPRSGDLSVYWYQQSLDQGLQFLIQYYNGEERAKGNILERFSAQQFPDLHSELNLSSLELGDSALYFCASSVGAGGTPNEQFFGPGTRLTVL.

V usage is TRBV27 and J usage is TRBJ1-1; TRBD1 matches at 9 bases. V was clipped by 5 bases and J by 4 bases; unmatched bases: 5. The CDR3 spans 14 residues. Looked up from germline, CDR1 is MNHEY and CDR2 is SMNVEV (reference sequence). The CDR3 loop reads CASSQDRGITEAFF. For the CDR3, the DNA is TGTGCCAGCAGTCAGGACAGGGGAATCACTGAAGCTTTCTTT.

This clone has only one observation. CDR3 in amino acids: CASSLEGYSGNTIYF. CDR3 in DNA: TGTGCCAGCAGCTTGGAGGGTTATTCTGGAAACACCATATATTTT. The chain couples TRBV11-2 to TRBJ1-3; D call uncertain. Trimming stripped 3 bases from V and 1 base from J, with 10 bases between. The CDR3 is 15 amino acids. The germline CDR1 and CDR2 sequences are SGHAT and FQNNGV.

This chain uses TRBV18 with TRBJ2-3; possibly TRBD2 for D (5 bases). This CDR3 has 16 residues. Looked up from germline, CDR1 is KGHSH and CDR2 is LQKENI. Trimming pared 3 bases from V and 0 bases from J, leaving 13 bases between. CDR3 in DNA: TGTGCCAGCTCACCGAGGCTAGTAGCGAGCACAGATACGCAGTATTTT. Translated: CASSPRLVASTDTQYF.

This clone was observed a few times. The rearrangement links TRBV30 to TRBJ1-4; 7 bases are a match to TRBD1. Germline V lookup: CDR1 GTSNPN, CDR2 SVGIG (reference sequence). V was clipped by 3 bases and J by 12 bases; unmatched bases: 4. This CDR3 is 11 amino acids long. The DNA for the CDR3 is TGTGCCTGGAGCGACAGGGTGGAACTGTTTTTT. Its protein is CAWSDRVELFF.

This chain connects TRBV28 to TRBJ1-1; TRBD1 matches 9 bases. CDR1 and CDR2 from the germline V gene are MDHEN and SYDVKM. CDR3 size: 15 residues. The V gene end was trimmed by 7 bases and the J gene end by 6 bases; junction bases not matched to a gene: 12. The CDR3 DNA sequence: TGTGCCAGCATAAATCCGGGACAGGGCTTCCCTGAAGCTTTCTTT. This gives the protein CASINPGQGFPEAFF.

This chain connects TRBV5-4 to TRBJ2-1, with D possibly TRBD1 on 7 matching bases. This CDR3 has 13 amino acids. Per germline, CDR1 SGHNT and CDR2 YYREEE (reference sequence). V gave up 1 base and J gave up 7 bases, with 9 bases separating them. The CDR3 is CASSLQGGNEQFF. The CDR3 region has the DNA TGTGCCAGCAGCTTGCAGGGGGGTAATGAGCAGTTCTTC.

With regard to this clone: This sample includes further DNA sequences coding for the same CDR3. The V call is TRBV5-5, the J call TRBJ2-3; 9 bases align to TRBD2. J lost 6 bases, V lost 0 bases, and 14 bases had no gene match. The CDR3 runs 18 residues. The germline CDR1 and CDR2 sequences are SGHKS and YYEKEE (reference sequence). The DNA for the CDR3 is TGTGCCAGCAGCTTGGCCGGCGGACTAGCGACGATGGGGGATACGCAGTATTTT. It specifies CASSLAGGLATMGDTQYF.

The chain is built from TRBV19 and TRBJ1-1, with a tentative D call TRBD1 (5 bases). The germline CDR1 and CDR2 sequences are LNHDA and SQIVND (reference sequence). Trimming took 3 bases from V and 5 from J, leaving 10 bases between them. The CDR3 length is 13 residues. The CDR3 loop reads CASSIQGSTEAFF. DNA for the CDR3: TGTGCCAGTAGTATCCAGGGATCTACTGAAGCTTTCTTT.

Written as DNA, the CDR3 is TGCGCCAGCAGCAAGGGACTAGCGGGGGGCGTGGGGGATACGCAGTATTTT. This codes for CASSKGLAGGVGDTQYF. The chain combines TRBV5-1 with TRBJ2-3; 15 bases match TRBD2. In germline, CDR1 is SGHRS, CDR2 YFSETQ. CDR3 size: 17 residues. J was trimmed by 6 bases and V by 4 bases; bases with no gene match: 9.

The rearrangement joins TRBV6-1 to TRBJ1-4, with 7 bases fitting TRBD1. This CDR3 has 15 residues. Germline CDR1 is MNHNS and CDR2 is SASEGT. The trim removed 7 bases at V and 8 bases at J, leaving 13 bases unmatched. Here the CDR3 reads CASKTRGRGDEKLFF. The CDR3 bases are TGTGCCAGCAAAACACGGGGCAGGGGGGACGAAAAACTGTTTTTT.

J is TRBJ2-2 and V is TRBV30; D is undetermined. The CDR3 extends over 13 amino acids. Germline CDR1 is GTSNPN and CDR2 is SVGIG (reference sequence). V was trimmed by 3 bases and J by 5 bases, leaving 10 bases between them. CDR3 nucleotide sequence: TGTGCCTGGAGCCATGACATTACCGGGGAGCTGTTTTTT. Protein product: CAWSHDITGELFF.

The J gene is TRBJ1-1, the V gene TRBV11-2, with D maybe TRBD1 (5 bases). The CDR3 totals 14 residues. Germline V gene sequence: CDR1 SGHAT, CDR2 FQNNGV. The V gene lost 6 bases and the J gene lost 4 bases, with 15 bases spanning the gap. The CDR3 reads CASSPTDGPTEAFF. In nucleotides, the CDR3 is TGTGCCAGCAGTCCGACAGACGGACCCACTGAAGCTTTCTTT.

The V and J genes are TRBV5-1 and TRBJ2-7, with 8 bases that match TRBD1. Trimming took 0 bases from V and 3 from J; bases not matched to a gene: 5. The CDR3 length is 15 residues. Per the germline V gene, CDR1 is SGHRS and CDR2 is YFSETQ. CDR3 loop: CASSLVPTGVYEQYF. CDR3 bases: TGCGCCAGCAGCTTGGTTCCGACAGGGGTCTACGAGCAGTACTTC.

The chain couples TRBV10-2 to TRBJ2-7; 9 positions agree with TRBD2. V was pared by 4 bases and J by 0 bases, with 4 bases of the junction left unmatched. This CDR3 is 15 amino acids long. Germline V gives CDR1 WSHSY, CDR2 SAAADI. The CDR3 is CASSATSGSSYEQYF. DNA of the CDR3: TGCGCCAGCAGTGCTACTAGCGGGTCCTCCTACGAGCAGTACTTC.

The genes are TRBV2 and TRBJ1-1, with D possibly being TRBD1 (5 bases). Trimming removed 4 bases from V and 4 bases from J, with 16 bases in between. The CDR3 extends over 15 amino acids. Looked up from germline, CDR1 is SNHLY and CDR2 is FYNNEI. CDR3 sequence reads: CASSGEWRGSTEAFF. The CDR3 DNA reads TGTGCCAGCAGTGGGGAGTGGCGGGGGAGCACTGAAGCTTTCTTT. The complete variable domain, with remaining parts taken from reference TRBV2 and TRBJ1-1, reads EPEVTQTPSHQVTQMGQEVILRCVPISNHLYFYWYRQILGQKVEFLVSFYNNEISEKSEIFDDQFSVERPDGSNFTLKIRSTKLEDSAMYFCASSGEWRGSTEAFFGQGTRLTVV.

The chain carries TRBV4-3 and TRBJ1-1; TRBD1 agrees at 9 bases. The germline V gene encodes CDR1 LGHNA and CDR2 YSLEER. CDR3 length: 15 amino acids. V was clipped by 0 bases and J by 10 bases; unmatched bases: 9. In nucleotides, the CDR3 is TGCGCCAGCAGCCAAGACCAGGACAGGGGTAGGGCAGCTTTCTTT. Residues: CASSQDQDRGRAAFF.

The CDR3 DNA is TGTGCCAGCAGCTTAGAGTATGGGCGGAGGCCCTACGAGCAGTACTTC. Its protein product is CASSLEYGRRPYEQYF. The V gene is TRBV7-9, the J gene TRBJ2-7; D possibly corresponds to TRBD2 (5 bases). Germline CDR1 SEHNR, CDR2 FQNEAQ (reference sequence). The CDR3 totals 16 residues. V was trimmed by 1 base and J by 2 bases, leaving 15 bases between them.